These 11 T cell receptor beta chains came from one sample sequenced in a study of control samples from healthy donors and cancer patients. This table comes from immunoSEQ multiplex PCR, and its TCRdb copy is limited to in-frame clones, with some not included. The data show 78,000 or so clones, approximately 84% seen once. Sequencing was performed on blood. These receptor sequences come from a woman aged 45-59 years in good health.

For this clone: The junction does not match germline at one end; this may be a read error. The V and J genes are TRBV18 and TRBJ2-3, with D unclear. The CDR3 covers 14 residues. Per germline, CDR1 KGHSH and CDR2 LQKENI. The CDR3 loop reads CASSPRSSTDTQYF. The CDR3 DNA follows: TGTGCCAGCTCCCCACGCAGTAGCACAGATACGCAGTATTTT.

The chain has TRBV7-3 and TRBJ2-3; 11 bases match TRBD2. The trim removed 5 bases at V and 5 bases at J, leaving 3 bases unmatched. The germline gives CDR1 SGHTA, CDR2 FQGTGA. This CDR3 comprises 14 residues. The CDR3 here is CASSPGLAGDTQYF. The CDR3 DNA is TGTGCCAGCAGCCCCGGACTAGCGGGAGATACGCAGTATTTT.

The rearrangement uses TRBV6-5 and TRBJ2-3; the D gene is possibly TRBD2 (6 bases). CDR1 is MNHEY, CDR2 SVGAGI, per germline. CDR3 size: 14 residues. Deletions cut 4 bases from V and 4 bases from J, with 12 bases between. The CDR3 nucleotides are TGTGCCAGCAGTTTTGGAGGGATGGCAGATACGCAGTATTTT. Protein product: CASSFGGMADTQYF.

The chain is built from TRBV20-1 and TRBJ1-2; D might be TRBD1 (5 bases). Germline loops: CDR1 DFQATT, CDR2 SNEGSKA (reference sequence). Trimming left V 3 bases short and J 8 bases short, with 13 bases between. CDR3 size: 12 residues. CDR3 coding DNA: TGCAGTGCTAGTTTGCAGGGACGCGGCTACACCTTC. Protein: CSASLQGRGYTF.

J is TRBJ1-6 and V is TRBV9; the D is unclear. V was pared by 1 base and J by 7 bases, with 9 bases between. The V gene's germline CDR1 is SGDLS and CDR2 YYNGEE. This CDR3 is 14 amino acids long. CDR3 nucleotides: TGTGCCAGCAGCGTATCGACGGGGAATTCACCCCTCCACTTT. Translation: CASSVSTGNSPLHF. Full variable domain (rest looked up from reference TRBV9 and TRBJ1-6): DSGVTQTPKHLITATGQRVTLRCSPRSGDLSVYWYQQSLDQGLQFLIQYYNGEERAKGNILERFSAQQFPDLHSELNLSSLELGDSALYFCASSVSTGNSPLHFGNGTRLTVT.

CDR3 nucleotide sequence: TGTGCCAGCAGCGCCGTGTGGAGCACAGATACGCAGTATTTT. This codes for CASSAVWSTDTQYF. The chain is built from TRBV6-5 and TRBJ2-3; D gene uncertain. CDR1 is MNHEY and CDR2 is SVGAGI in the germline V gene. The CDR3 extends over 14 amino acids. V was cut by 6 bases and J by 0 bases, with 10 bases left in between.

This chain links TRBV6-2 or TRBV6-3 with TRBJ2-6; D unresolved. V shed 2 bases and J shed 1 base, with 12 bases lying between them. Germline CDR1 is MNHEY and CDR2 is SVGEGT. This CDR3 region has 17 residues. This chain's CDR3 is CASSYTIGSSGANVLTF. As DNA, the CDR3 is TGTGCCAGCAGTTACACAATCGGATCTTCTGGGGCCAACGTCCTGACTTTC.

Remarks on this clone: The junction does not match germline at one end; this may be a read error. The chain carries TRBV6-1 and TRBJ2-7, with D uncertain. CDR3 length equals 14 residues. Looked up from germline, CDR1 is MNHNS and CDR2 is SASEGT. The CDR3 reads CAGSELLWQAEQYF. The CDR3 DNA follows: TGTGCCGGCAGTGAATTACTCTGGCAGGCCGAGCAGTACTTC.

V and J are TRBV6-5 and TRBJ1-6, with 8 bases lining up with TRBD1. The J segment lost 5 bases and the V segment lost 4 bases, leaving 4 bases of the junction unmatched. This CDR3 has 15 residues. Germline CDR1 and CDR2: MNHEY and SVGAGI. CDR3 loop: CASSLGQVDNSPLHF. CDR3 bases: TGTGCCAGCAGTTTGGGACAGGTGGATAATTCACCCCTCCACTTT.

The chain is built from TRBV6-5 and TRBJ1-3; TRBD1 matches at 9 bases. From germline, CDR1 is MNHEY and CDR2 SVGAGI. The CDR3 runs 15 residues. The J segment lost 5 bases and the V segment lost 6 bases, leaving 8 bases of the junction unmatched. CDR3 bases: TGTGCCAGCAGAAGTCCCGGGACAGGGAGAAACACCATATATTTT. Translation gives CASRSPGTGRNTIYF.

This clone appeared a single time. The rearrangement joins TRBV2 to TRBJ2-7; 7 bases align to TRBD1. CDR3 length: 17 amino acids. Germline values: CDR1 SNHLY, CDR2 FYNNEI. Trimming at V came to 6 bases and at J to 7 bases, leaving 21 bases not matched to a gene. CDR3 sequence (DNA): TGTGCCAGCAGAGACTTAGGACAGGTTGAATTGACTGGGGAGCAGTACTTC. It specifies CASRDLGQVELTGEQYF.